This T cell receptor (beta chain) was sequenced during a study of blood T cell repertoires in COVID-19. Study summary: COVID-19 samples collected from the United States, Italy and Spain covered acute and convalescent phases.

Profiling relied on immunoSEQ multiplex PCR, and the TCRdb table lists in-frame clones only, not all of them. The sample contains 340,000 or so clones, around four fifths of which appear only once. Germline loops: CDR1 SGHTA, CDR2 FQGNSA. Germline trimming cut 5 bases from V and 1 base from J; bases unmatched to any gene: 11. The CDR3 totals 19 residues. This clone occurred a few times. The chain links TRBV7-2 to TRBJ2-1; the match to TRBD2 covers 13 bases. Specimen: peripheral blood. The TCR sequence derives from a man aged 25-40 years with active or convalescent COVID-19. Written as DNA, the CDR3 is TGTGCCAGCAGCACCCCGGGACTAGCGGGAACCGTTTCCTACAATGAGCAGTTCTTC. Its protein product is CASSTPGLAGTVSYNEQFF.